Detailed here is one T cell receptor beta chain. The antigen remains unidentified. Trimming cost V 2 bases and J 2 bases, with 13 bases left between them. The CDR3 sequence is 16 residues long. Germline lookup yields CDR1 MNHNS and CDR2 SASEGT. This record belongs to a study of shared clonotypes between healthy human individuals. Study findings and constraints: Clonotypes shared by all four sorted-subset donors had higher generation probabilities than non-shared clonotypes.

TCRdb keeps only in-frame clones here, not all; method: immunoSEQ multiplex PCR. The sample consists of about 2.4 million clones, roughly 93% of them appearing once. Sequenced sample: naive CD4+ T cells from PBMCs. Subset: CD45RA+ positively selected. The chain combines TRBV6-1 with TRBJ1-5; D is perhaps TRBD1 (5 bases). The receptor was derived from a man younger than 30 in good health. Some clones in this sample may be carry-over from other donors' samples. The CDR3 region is CASSERQNGGNQPQHF. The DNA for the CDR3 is TGTGCCAGCAGTGAACGACAGAATGGGGGCAATCAGCCCCAGCATTTT.